This TCR beta chain was retrieved from a study of blood T cell repertoires in COVID-19. Study-wide background: PBMCs, B-cell-depleted T cells, or T cells were the source of the cDNA or gDNA that made up the material.

Study processing details: Nucleated cell counts were estimated from reference gene primer amplification. Measured with immunoSEQ multiplex PCR; TCRdb has only the in-frame clones, and not every one. The V and J calls and the clone size are those of that table, but D and trimming were determined from the DNA. Of roughly 25,000 clones in the sample, about nine tenths were seen once. The V end was cut by 4 bases, the J end by 4 bases, with 5 bases between. This CDR3 spans 12 amino acids. The germline CDR1 and CDR2 sequences are MDHEN and SYDVKM. The chain combines TRBV28 with TRBJ1-5; D remains unclear. Sequencing used peripheral blood. The receptor was derived from a man between 45 and 60 years old with active COVID-19. CDR3 in DNA: TGTGCCAGCAGTTGGCGGAATCAGCCCCAGCATTTT. It encodes CASSWRNQPQHF.